The rows below give T cell receptor beta chains drawn from one sample of a study of memory CD4+ T cells and cytomegalovirus serostatus. Method: immunoSEQ multiplex PCR; TCRdb's copy keeps in-frame clones and lacks some. The data contain 50,000 or so clones, around 79% of them seen just once; the ten biggest clones take up 0.75% to 0.9%. Sequences were obtained from memory CD4+ T cells from blood. These receptors all come from an adult in good health and CMV-seronegative. Each CDR3 is given with its conserved first and last residue. Fields, in order: D gene, V gene, J gene, clone size, CDR3 protein, CDR3 DNA. The D gene is left open where the match is weak. Not every row has a clone size; where given, it reads once, few, many or a size class.

.	TRBV5-8	TRBJ2-7	.	CASSLNRAEQYF	TGTGCCAGCAGCTTGAATCGGGCCGAGCAGTACTTC
TRBD1	TRBV29-1	TRBJ1-2	.	CSVPGQGAYGYTF	TGCAGCGTCCCGGGACAGGGAGCCTATGGCTACACCTTC
.	TRBV2	TRBJ1-2	.	CASTLNRVYTF	TGTGCCAGCACCCTAAACAGGGTCTACACCTTC
TRBD1	TRBV7-9	TRBJ2-3	.	CASRIVPRAGGTQYF	TGTGCCAGCAGAATCGTACCTCGGGCAGGGGGTACGCAGTATTTT
.	TRBV20-1	TRBJ2-5	.	CSARREETQYF	TGCAGTGCTAGGAGAGAAGAGACCCAGTACTTC
.	TRBV4-1	TRBJ2-4	.	CASMGIGTSKNIQYF	TGCGCCAGCATGGGTATTGGGACCTCCAAAAACATTCAGTACTTC
.	TRBV7-6	TRBJ2-2	once	CASKVGSTGELFF	TGTGCCAGCAAGGTCGGATCGACCGGGGAGCTGTTTTTT
TRBD2	TRBV9	TRBJ2-7	.	CASSRGGASGYEQYF	TGTGCCAGCAGCCGGGGGGGGGCTAGCGGCTACGAGCAGTACTTC
.	TRBV20-1	TRBJ2-5	.	CSVAVEETQYF	TGCAGTGTGGCGGTAGAAGAGACCCAGTACTTC
TRBD1	TRBV6-4	TRBJ1-5	once	CASRGQGCQPQHF	TGTGCCAGCAGAGGACAGGGGTGTCAGCCCCAGCATTTT
TRBD1	TRBV10-1	TRBJ1-1	.	CASSEGGQGFRTEAFF	TGCGCCAGCAGTGAGGGGGGACAGGGTTTTCGCACTGAAGCTTTCTTT
.	TRBV4-1	TRBJ1-5	.	CASSQDPPGGNQPQHF	TGCGCCAGCAGCCAAGATCCTCCAGGTGGCAATCAGCCCCAGCATTTT
.	TRBV5-1	TRBJ2-2	.	CASSLGESSGELFF	TGCGCCAGCAGCTTAGGGGAGAGCAGCGGGGAGCTGTTTTTT
TRBD2	TRBV18	TRBJ2-3	.	CASTSGLAGGRTDTQYF	TGTGCCAGCACAAGCGGACTAGCGGGGGGCCGAACAGATACGCAGTATTTT
TRBD1	TRBV2	TRBJ2-1	once	CASSVDRGNEQFF	TGTGCCAGCAGCGTGGACAGGGGGAATGAGCAGTTCTTC
.	TRBV2	TRBJ2-3	.	CASSEGVPPDTQYF	TGTGCCAGCAGTGAAGGAGTACCCCCTGATACGCAGTATTTT
.	TRBV2	TRBJ2-2	once	CASSGQQRTGELFF	TGTGCCAGCAGTGGCCAGCAGCGCACCGGGGAGCTGTTTTTT
TRBD2	TRBV7-9	TRBJ2-1	.	CASSIRTSGRIEQFF	TGTGCCAGCAGCATCAGGACTAGCGGGAGGATAGAGCAGTTCTTC
.	TRBV25-1	TRBJ2-1	.	CATTRTLDSDEQFF	TGTGCCACCACAAGAACGCTAGACAGCGATGAGCAGTTCTTC
TRBD1	TRBV4-1	TRBJ1-4	.	CASSPLGGQGDEKLFF	TGCGCCAGCAGCCCCCTAGGGGGACAGGGGGACGAAAAACTGTTTTTT
TRBD1	TRBV2	TRBJ1-1	.	CASRLGKGAGNTEAFF	TGTGCCAGCAGATTGGGAAAGGGGGCAGGGAACACTGAAGCTTTCTTT
TRBD2	TRBV19	TRBJ2-3	.	CASSVAGGPGTQYF	TGTGCCAGTAGTGTGGCGGGGGGGCCCGGTACGCAGTATTTT
.	TRBV29-1	TRBJ1-3	.	CSVDLSGPGNTIYF	TGCAGCGTTGACCTTTCGGGGCCTGGAAACACCATATATTTT
.	TRBV6-5	TRBJ1-2	.	CASSYSRGLGYTF	TGTGCCAGCAGTTACTCCAGGGGCCTTGGCTACACCTTC
.	TRBV9	TRBJ2-2	.	CASSVAGANTGELFF	TGTGCCAGCAGCGTAGCGGGAGCGAATACCGGGGAGCTGTTTTTT
.	TRBV7-7	TRBJ2-5	.	CASSSDFEETQYF	TGTGCCAGCAGCTCGGACTTCGAAGAGACCCAGTACTTC
.	TRBV15	TRBJ2-3	.	CATSSGGF	TGTGCCACCAGCAGTGGGGGTTTT
.	TRBV7-8	TRBJ2-7	.	CASGRGADEQYF	TGTGCCAGCGGCAGGGGGGCGGACGAGCAGTACTTC
.	TRBV11-3	TRBJ1-6	.	CASSLDADSTSYNSPLHF	TGTGCCAGCAGCTTAGATGCAGATTCTACCTCCTATAATTCACCCCTCCACTTT
.	TRBV2	TRBJ1-2	.	CASTDSNYGYTF	TGTGCCAGCACCGACAGTAACTATGGCTACACCTTC
.	TRBV6-8	TRBJ1-2	medium-sized	CASSRTGNGERGYTF	TGTGCCAGCAGTCGGACGGGAAACGGGGAGCGCGGCTACACCTTC
.	TRBV6-5	TRBJ1-1	.	CASSERQVNTEAFF	TGTGCCAGCAGTGAACGACAGGTTAACACTGAAGCTTTCTTT
.	TRBV13	TRBJ2-7	few	CASSRQLEREQYF	TGTGCCAGCAGCAGGCAACTAGAACGCGAGCAGTACTTC
.	TRBV6-1	TRBJ2-7	.	CASDFDGALYEQYF	TGTGCCAGCGACTTTGACGGGGCTCTCTACGAGCAGTACTTC
.	TRBV9	TRBJ1-4	.	CASSIATGQKEKLFF	TGTGCCAGCAGCATAGCGACAGGCCAGAAGGAAAAACTGTTTTTT
TRBD2	TRBV28	TRBJ2-5	.	CASGKLAGFINGSFSQETQYF	TGTGCCAGCGGCAAACTAGCGGGATTTATCAATGGGTCTTTTTCACAAGAGACCCAGTACTTC
.	TRBV10-3	TRBJ1-5	.	CAIRGSNQPQHF	TGTGCCATCCGAGGGAGCAATCAGCCCCAGCATTTT
TRBD1	TRBV5-1	TRBJ1-1	.	CASSLGGQGRTEAFF	TGCGCCAGCAGCTTGGGGGGACAGGGGAGGACTGAAGCTTTCTTT
TRBD1	TRBV4-3	TRBJ1-5	.	CASSQEWPGGPQHF	TGCGCCAGCAGCCAAGAATGGCCAGGGGGGCCCCAGCATTTT
.	TRBV6-5	TRBJ1-2	.	CASRERQTNYGYTF	TGTGCCAGCAGGGAGAGACAGACTAACTATGGCTACACCTTC
.	TRBV18	TRBJ2-3	few	CASSPRVLGASTDTQYF	TGTGCCAGCTCACCACGGGTGCTGGGGGCGAGCACAGATACGCAGTATTTT
TRBD2	TRBV9	TRBJ2-1	.	CASSTRLALYNEQFF	TGTGCCAGCAGCACGCGACTAGCGCTATACAATGAGCAGTTCTTC
TRBD1	TRBV6-1	TRBJ2-7	.	CASRKQGVSYEQYF	TGTGCCAGCAGGAAACAGGGGGTCTCCTACGAGCAGTACTTC
TRBD1	TRBV28	TRBJ2-1	once	CATSPGQAYNEQFF	TGTGCCACCTCGCCGGGACAGGCCTACAATGAGCAGTTCTTC
TRBD1	TRBV27	TRBJ1-5	.	CASSPRGGEPQHF	TGTGCCAGCAGCCCCAGGGGGGGAGAGCCCCAGCATTTT
TRBD1	TRBV6-6	TRBJ1-2	.	CASSYGGQGGGGYTF	TGCGCCAGCAGTTACGGGGGACAGGGCGGAGGTGGCTACACCTTC
.	TRBV6-4	TRBJ1-5	.	CASSDPRERFHQPQHF	TGTGCCAGCAGTGACCCCCGCGAACGATTCCATCAGCCCCAGCATTTT
.	TRBV30	TRBJ2-1	.	CAYSGDGYNEQFF	TGTGCCTACTCCGGGGACGGATACAATGAGCAGTTCTTC
.	TRBV5-5	TRBJ1-1	.	CASTRVSAHTEAFF	TGTGCCAGCACCAGAGTATCGGCCCACACTGAAGCTTTCTTT
TRBD2	TRBV19	TRBJ2-7	.	CASSIRASGRGEQYF	TGTGCCAGTAGTATAAGGGCTAGCGGGAGGGGCGAGCAGTACTTC
.	TRBV7-6	TRBJ1-6	.	CASSLAISNSPLHF	TGTGCCAGCAGCTTAGCCATTTCTAATTCACCCCTCCACTTT
.	TRBV9	TRBJ2-5	.	CASSVDSMKTQYF	TGTGCCAGCAGCGTAGATTCTATGAAGACCCAGTACTTC
.	TRBV14	TRBJ1-6	.	CASSARRTELSPLHF	TGTGCCAGCAGCGCTAGACGAACCGAGCTTTCACCCCTCCACTTT
TRBD2	TRBV5-1	TRBJ2-3	.	CASSPGLAGGDTQYF	TGCGCCAGCAGCCCGGGACTAGCGGGCGGAGATACGCAGTATTTT
.	TRBV19	TRBJ1-2	.	CASSKDGIYGYTF	TGTGCCAGTAGCAAGGACGGGATCTATGGCTACACCTTC
TRBD1	TRBV25-1	TRBJ1-5	.	CAPGQDRDYSNQPQHF	TGTGCACCCGGACAGGATCGGGACTATAGCAATCAGCCCCAGCATTTT
.	TRBV29-1	TRBJ2-7	once	CSVVSQGQARYEQYF	TGCAGCGTTGTTTCTCAGGGGCAGGCACGCTACGAGCAGTACTTC
.	TRBV7-9	TRBJ1-1	.	CASSLQDIAFF	TGTGCCAGCAGCCTACAGGATATAGCTTTCTTT